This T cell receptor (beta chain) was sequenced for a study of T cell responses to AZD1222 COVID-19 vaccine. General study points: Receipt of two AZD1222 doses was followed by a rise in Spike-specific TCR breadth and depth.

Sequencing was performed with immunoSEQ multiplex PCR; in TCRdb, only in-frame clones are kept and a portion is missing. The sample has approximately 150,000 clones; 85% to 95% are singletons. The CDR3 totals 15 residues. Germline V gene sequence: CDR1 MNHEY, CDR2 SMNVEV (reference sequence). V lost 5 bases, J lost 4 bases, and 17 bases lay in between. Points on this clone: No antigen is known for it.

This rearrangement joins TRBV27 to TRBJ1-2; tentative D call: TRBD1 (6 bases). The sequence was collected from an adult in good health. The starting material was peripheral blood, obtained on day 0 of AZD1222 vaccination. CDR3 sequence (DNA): TGTGCCAGCAGTCCTACCCCGGACAGCTTCTATGGCTACACCTTC. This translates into CASSPTPDSFYGYTF.